This T cell receptor beta chain was identified during a study of T-cell memory formation after mild COVID-19 (dated by TCRdb to 2020 to 2023). Regarding the study in general: TCR sequence clusters from the two donors were largely donor specific. In a couple of donors, T-cell clones that expanded and contracted after mild COVID-19 were followed by sequencing TCRalpha and TCRbeta repertoires longitudinally. Two young, previously healthy adult volunteers, one female and one male, were included in the cohort.

CDR3 length: 14 amino acids, cysteine to phenylalanine. The sequence is cut down to CDR3 DNA, 42 bases in frame from base 1. V ends up 6 bases short and J 1 base short, with an unmatched junction base count of 3. CDR1 and CDR2, per the germline V gene, are MNHEY and SVGAGI. Reads for this sample came from an Illumina NovaSeq 6000. Using 5'RACE with constant-segment primers, TCRalpha and TCRbeta cDNA libraries were constructed, with sample barcodes and unique molecular identifiers added in the process. RNA was extracted from every sample with Trizol reagent. Library amplification was performed in two PCR steps, and a second sample barcode and Illumina TruSeq adapters were introduced in the second step. The libraries were sequenced on an Illumina NovaSeq using 2 x 150 bp paired-end reads. Under the source paper's analysis protocol: With migec v1.2.7, reads were demultiplexed and then collapsed into UMI-guided consensus sequences. Using mixcr v2.1.11, UMI consensuses were aligned to TRA and TRB V and J templates and then assembled into clonotypes. A clonotype was counted as expanded or contracted only if both edgeR and NoisET called the change significant, with noise models trained on biological replicates. For edgeR calls, the thresholds were a false discovery rate-adjusted p below 0.01 and a log2 fold-change of 1. PCA with hierarchical clustering of max-normalized trajectories of the 1000 most abundant clonotypes was used as exploratory dynamics analysis. Separately sequenced CD4+ and CD8+ repertoires were used to assign the CD4 or CD8 phenotype of responding clones. TCRdb trimmed public reads at Q25 via fastp, called clones via MiXCR and kept in-frame beta chains. Each CDR3 protein appears once, grouped with its most common genes and DNA. These V and J calls rely on TCRdb rather than the paper's analysis. The sample table shows about 310,000 distinct CDR3 sequences, and roughly 19% are seen once. Around 20% of the sample is taken by the ten largest.

Findings and caveats that apply to the study as a whole: The detection of some responding clones in pre-infection memory suggests that pre-existing cross-reactive memory T cells joined the SARS-CoV-2 response. Clones contracting from day 15 to 85 had balanced CD4/CD8 phenotypes, while a second wave expanding from day 15 to 37 was biased towards CD4+. The second-wave clones that peaked on day 37 were not confirmed to be SARS-CoV-2 specific. The study covered only a couple of mild cases, and larger cohorts including severe cases with pre-infection samples were considered necessary. Contracting CD4+ clones were located mainly in the CM and EM memory subsets, whereas CD8+ clones were found to be enriched in EMRA.

Concerning this clonotype: Its binding antigen is unknown. No base qualities exist here, and no much larger clone lies one base off it.

Ficoll-Paque density gradient centrifugation was used to isolate PBMCs. The chain is encoded by TRBV6-5 joined to TRBJ1-1; 9 middle bases align to TRBD1. Sequencing was performed on PBMCs or a T cell subset sorted from them (not recorded which). The clonotype originates from a man aged 18 to 30 who had mild COVID-19 (a few samples of this study predate the infection). The sample titles of this study are shuffled in the database, so cell type and time point are left out; the donor was told from shared clones. CDR3 protein: CASRGTGRNTEAFF. The sequenced DNA: TGTGCCAGCAGGGGGACAGGGAGGAACACTGAAGCTTTCTTT.